The 15 T cell receptor beta chains given below trace back to one sample, sequenced in a study of T cell changes during pregnancy in multiple sclerosis. The data were produced by immunoSEQ multiplex PCR, yet TCRdb's version contains in-frame clones alone and is incomplete. The data show under 95,000 clones, with roughly 89% seen just once and about 2% held by the top ten. The sample consisted of peripheral blood, taken in the second trimester of pregnancy. Source of these receptors: a female donor with multiple sclerosis, enrolled in a pregnancy study.

This CDR3 is CASRRTDTGELFF. CDR3 in DNA: TGTGCCAGCCGAAGGACAGACACCGGGGAGCTGTTTTTT. The chain employs TRBV7-6 and TRBJ2-2; D is possibly TRBD1 (6 bases). The germline V gene encodes CDR1 SGHVS and CDR2 FNYEAQ. The CDR3 is 13 amino acids. The V end lost 8 bases, the J end lost 3 bases, and 10 bases lay between the germline ends.

The gene calls are TRBV5-1 and TRBJ2-2; D gene unclear. The germline V gene encodes CDR1 SGHRS and CDR2 YFSETQ. CDR3 length: 15 residues. With 0 bases removed from V and 2 bases from J, the gap between germline ends came to 8 bases. The CDR3: CASSLELANTGELFF. CDR3 DNA: TGCGCCAGCAGCTTGGAACTCGCAAACACCGGGGAGCTGTTTTTT.

The chain combines TRBV30 with TRBJ1-1, with D tentatively TRBD1 (5 bases). With 5 bases removed from V and 5 bases from J, the gap between germline ends came to 9 bases. The CDR3 extends over 11 amino acids. Germline CDR1 is GTSNPN and CDR2 is SVGIG (reference sequence). CDR3 nucleotides: TGTGCCTGGTTCAGGGCGACTGAAGCTTTCTTT. Translated: CAWFRATEAFF. The entire variable domain, with the rest obtained from reference TRBV30 and TRBJ1-1, is as follows: SQTIHQWPATLVQPVGSPLSLECTVEGTSNPNLYWYRQAAGRGLQLLFYSVGIGQISSEVPQNLSASRPQDRQFILSSKKLLLSDSGFYLCAWFRATEAFFGQGTRLTVV.

The rearrangement uses TRBV18 and TRBJ2-7; no clear D gene. Trimming removed 2 bases from V and 3 bases from J, with 8 bases in between. This CDR3 region has 13 residues. CDR1 is KGHSH and CDR2 is LQKENI in the germline V gene. The CDR3 here is CASSPITGYEQYF. CDR3 sequence (DNA): TGTGCCAGCTCACCAATTACGGGCTACGAGCAGTACTTC. Complete variable domain (other parts from reference TRBV18 and TRBJ2-7): NAGVMQNPRHLVRRRGQEARLRCSPMKGHSHVYWYRQLPEEGLKFMVYLQKENIIDESGMPKERFSAEFPKEGPSILRIQQVVRGDSAAYFCASSPITGYEQYFGPGTRLTVT.

The rearrangement uses TRBV7-9 and TRBJ2-3; TRBD2 aligns across 10 bases. V lost 6 bases to trimming and J lost 4 bases; unmatched junction nucleotides: 7. CDR1 SEHNR and CDR2 FQNEAQ come from the germline V gene (reference sequence). The CDR3 has 15 amino acids. The CDR3 nucleotides read TGTGCCAGCAGTCAGAGCGGGGGGGCGGCAGATACGCAGTATTTT. This codes for CASSQSGGAADTQYF.

CDR3 DNA: TGTGCCATCTCGAGGGACAGAAAATACAATGAGCAGTTCTTC. Translating it yields CAISRDRKYNEQFF. V and J are TRBV10-3 and TRBJ2-1; 7 nucleotides align to TRBD1. The CDR3 consists of 14 residues. Germline CDR1 ENHRY, CDR2 SYGVKD. V was clipped by 8 bases and J by 4 bases; unmatched bases: 8.

The rearrangement links TRBV25-1 to TRBJ2-7, with D possibly matching TRBD1 (5 bases). Per the germline V gene, CDR1 is MGHDK and CDR2 is SYGVNS. V dropped 2 bases and J dropped 5 bases, with 13 bases sitting between them. CDR3 length: 14 amino acids. Here the CDR3 reads CASSENAGFNEQYF. The CDR3 DNA reads as TGTGCCAGCAGTGAAAATGCAGGGTTTAACGAGCAGTACTTC.

The rearrangement links TRBV9 to TRBJ1-2; D gene unclear. Germline assignment: CDR1 SGDLS and CDR2 YYNGEE. This CDR3 is 11 amino acids long. V was cut by 3 bases and J by 7 bases, with 7 bases left in between. Here the CDR3 reads CASSGGGGYTF. CDR3 in DNA: TGTGCCAGCAGCGGGGGAGGTGGCTACACCTTC.

This sequence joins TRBV5-1 and TRBJ2-2, with 7 bases that match TRBD1. The CDR3 contains 18 residues. The ends lost 0 bases at V and 0 bases at J; junction bases unmatched: 8. CDR1 and CDR2 from the germline V gene are SGHRS and YFSETQ. This CDR3 reads CASSLAWSGTANTGELFF. DNA of the CDR3: TGCGCCAGCAGCTTGGCCTGGTCGGGGACAGCGAACACCGGGGAGCTGTTTTTT.

This clone is a singleton in its sample. The chain combines TRBV11-3 with TRBJ2-7, with 10 bases aligning to TRBD1. The CDR3 sequence is 19 residues long. Germline assignment: CDR1 SGHNT and CDR2 YENEEA. V was pared by 3 bases and J by 4 bases, with 18 bases of the junction left unmatched. The CDR3 here is CASSFSFRDRGRSHYEQYF. In DNA form, the CDR3 reads TGTGCCAGCAGCTTCTCTTTCCGGGACAGGGGCCGTTCCCATTACGAGCAGTACTTC.

V is TRBV5-1 and J is TRBJ2-2; 7 nucleotides agree with TRBD1. The length of the CDR3 is 16 residues. J gave up 2 bases and V 4 bases, and 8 bases lay outside the gene matches. The germline V gene encodes CDR1 SGHRS and CDR2 YFSETQ. The CDR3 DNA reads TGCGCCAGCAGCGTGATACAGGGGATCAACACCGGGGAGCTGTTTTTT. Encoded protein: CASSVIQGINTGELFF.

The chain recombines TRBV7-6 with TRBJ1-5; no firm D call. CDR3 length equals 13 residues. V was shortened by 11 bases and J by 0 bases, with 11 bases between the two germline ends. CDR1 is SGHVS and CDR2 is FNYEAQ in the germline V gene. This CDR3 reads CAAPQASNQPQHF. The CDR3 bases are TGTGCCGCCCCGCAGGCTAGCAATCAGCCCCAGCATTTT.

The rearrangement joins TRBV5-6 to TRBJ2-2; D not resolved. V lost 3 bases and J lost 6, with 6 bases in between. The CDR3 has 12 amino acids. CDR1 is SGHDT, CDR2 YYEEEE, per germline. The CDR3 spells CASSSEAGELFF. CDR3 in DNA: TGTGCCAGCAGCTCAGAGGCCGGGGAGCTGTTTTTT.

The rearrangement uses TRBV10-3 and TRBJ1-1; D is possibly TRBD1 (6 bases). This CDR3 has 13 amino acids. V dropped 6 bases and J dropped 6 bases, with 14 bases sitting between them. Looked up from germline, CDR1 is ENHRY and CDR2 is SYGVKD. The CDR3 region is CAISGQKAAEAFF. CDR3 DNA sequence: TGTGCCATCAGCGGACAGAAGGCTGCTGAAGCTTTCTTT.

The chain uses TRBV7-3 and TRBJ2-3; TRBD2 matches 11 bases. The V segment lost 5 bases and the J segment 4 bases; nucleotides outside the gene matches: 2. This CDR3 contains 14 residues. Germline assignment: CDR1 SGHTA and CDR2 FQGTGA. DNA of the CDR3: TGTGCCAGCAGCCTACTAGCGGGGGCAGATACGCAGTATTTT. Protein sequence: CASSLLAGADTQYF.